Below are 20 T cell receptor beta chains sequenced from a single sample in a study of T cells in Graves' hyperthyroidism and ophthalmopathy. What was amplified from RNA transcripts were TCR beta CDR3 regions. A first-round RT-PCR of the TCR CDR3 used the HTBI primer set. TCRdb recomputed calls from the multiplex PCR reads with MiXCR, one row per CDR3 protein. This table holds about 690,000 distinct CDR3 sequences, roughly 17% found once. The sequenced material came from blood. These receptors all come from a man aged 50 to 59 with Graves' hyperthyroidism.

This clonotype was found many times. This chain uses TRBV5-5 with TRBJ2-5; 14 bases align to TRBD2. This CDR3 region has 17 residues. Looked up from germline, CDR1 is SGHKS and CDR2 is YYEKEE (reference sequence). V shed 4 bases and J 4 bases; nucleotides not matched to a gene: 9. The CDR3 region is CASSPMTSGRGPETQYF. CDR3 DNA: TGTGCCAGCAGCCCCATGACTAGCGGGAGGGGCCCAGAGACCCAGTACTTC.

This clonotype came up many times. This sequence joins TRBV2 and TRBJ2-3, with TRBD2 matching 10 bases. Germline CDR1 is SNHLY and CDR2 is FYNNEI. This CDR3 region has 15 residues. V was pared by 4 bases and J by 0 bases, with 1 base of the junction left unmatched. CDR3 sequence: CASSATSGSTDTQYF. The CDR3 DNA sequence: TGTGCCAGCAGTGCGACTAGCGGGAGCACAGATACGCAGTATTTT.

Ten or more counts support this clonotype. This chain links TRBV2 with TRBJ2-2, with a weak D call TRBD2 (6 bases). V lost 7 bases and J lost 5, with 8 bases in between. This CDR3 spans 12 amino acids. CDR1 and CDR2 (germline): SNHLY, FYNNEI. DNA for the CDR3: TGTGCCAGCACCCGGGAGACCGGGGAGCTGTTTTTT. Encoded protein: CASTRETGELFF.

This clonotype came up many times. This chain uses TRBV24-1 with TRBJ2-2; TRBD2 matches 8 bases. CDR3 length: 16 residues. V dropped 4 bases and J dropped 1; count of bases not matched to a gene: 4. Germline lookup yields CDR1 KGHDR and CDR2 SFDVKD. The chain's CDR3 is CATSDSGLVNTGELFF. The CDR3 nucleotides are TGTGCCACCAGTGACTCGGGACTAGTGAACACCGGGGAGCTGTTTTTT.

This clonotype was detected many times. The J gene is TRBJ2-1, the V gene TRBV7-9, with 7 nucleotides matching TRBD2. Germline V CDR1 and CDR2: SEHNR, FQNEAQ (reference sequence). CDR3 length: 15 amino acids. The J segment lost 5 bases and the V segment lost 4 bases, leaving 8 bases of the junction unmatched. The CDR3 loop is CASSSGLGPNNEQFF. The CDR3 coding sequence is TGTGCCAGCAGCTCCGGACTAGGCCCGAACAATGAGCAGTTCTTC.

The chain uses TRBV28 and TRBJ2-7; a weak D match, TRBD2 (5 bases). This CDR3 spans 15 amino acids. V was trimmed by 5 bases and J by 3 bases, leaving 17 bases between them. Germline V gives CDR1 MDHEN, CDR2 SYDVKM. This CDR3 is CASSPPEVAYYEQYF. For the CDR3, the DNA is TGTGCCAGCAGTCCCCCTGAAGTAGCGTACTACGAGCAGTACTTC.

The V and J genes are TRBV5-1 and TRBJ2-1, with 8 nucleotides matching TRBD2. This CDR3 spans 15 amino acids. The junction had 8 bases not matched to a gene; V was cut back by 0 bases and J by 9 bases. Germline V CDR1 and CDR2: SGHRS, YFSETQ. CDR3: CASSLGSGRASEQFF. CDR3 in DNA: TGCGCCAGCAGCTTGGGGAGCGGGAGAGCGAGTGAGCAGTTCTTC.

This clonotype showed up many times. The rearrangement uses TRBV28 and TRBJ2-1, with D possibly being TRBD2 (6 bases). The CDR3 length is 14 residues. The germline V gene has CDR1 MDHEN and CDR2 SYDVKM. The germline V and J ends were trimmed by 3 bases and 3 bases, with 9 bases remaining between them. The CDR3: CASSFHGGYNEQFF. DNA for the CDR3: TGTGCCAGCAGTTTCCACGGGGGCTACAATGAGCAGTTCTTC.

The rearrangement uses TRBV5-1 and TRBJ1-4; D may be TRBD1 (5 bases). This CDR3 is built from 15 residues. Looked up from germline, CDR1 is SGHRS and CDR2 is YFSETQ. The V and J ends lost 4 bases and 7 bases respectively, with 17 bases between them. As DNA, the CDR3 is TGCGCCAGCAGCCCCCAAACAGGACTTTTTGAAAAACTGTTTTTT. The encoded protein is CASSPQTGLFEKLFF.

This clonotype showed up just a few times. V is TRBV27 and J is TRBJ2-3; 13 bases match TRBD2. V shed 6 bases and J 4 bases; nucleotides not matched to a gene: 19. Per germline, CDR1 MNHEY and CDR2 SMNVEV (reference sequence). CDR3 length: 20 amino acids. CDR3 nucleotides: TGTGCCAGCAGCTACCTCGGACTAGCGGGAGCCTTACAACGGGCAGATACGCAGTATTTT. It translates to CASSYLGLAGALQRADTQYF.

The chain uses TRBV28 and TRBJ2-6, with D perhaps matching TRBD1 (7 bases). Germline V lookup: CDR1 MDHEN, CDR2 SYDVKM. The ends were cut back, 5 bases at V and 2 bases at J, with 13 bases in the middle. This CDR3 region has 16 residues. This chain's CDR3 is CASSPGGQTGANVLTF. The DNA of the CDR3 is TGTGCCAGCAGTCCCGGGGGACAGACTGGGGCCAACGTCCTGACTTTC.

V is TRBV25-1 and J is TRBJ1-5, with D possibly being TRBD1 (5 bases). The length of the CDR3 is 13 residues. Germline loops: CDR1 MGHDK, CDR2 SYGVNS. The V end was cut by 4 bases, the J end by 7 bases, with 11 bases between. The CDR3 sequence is CASSAQGWQPQHF. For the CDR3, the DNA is TGTGCCAGCAGTGCGCAGGGTTGGCAGCCCCAGCATTTT.

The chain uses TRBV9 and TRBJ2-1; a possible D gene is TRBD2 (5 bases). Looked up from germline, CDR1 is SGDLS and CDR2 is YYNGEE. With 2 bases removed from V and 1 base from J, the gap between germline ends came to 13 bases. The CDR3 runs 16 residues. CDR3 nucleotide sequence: TGTGCCAGCAGCGTTGCTCGGGATCCGTCCTACAATGAGCAGTTCTTC. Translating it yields CASSVARDPSYNEQFF.

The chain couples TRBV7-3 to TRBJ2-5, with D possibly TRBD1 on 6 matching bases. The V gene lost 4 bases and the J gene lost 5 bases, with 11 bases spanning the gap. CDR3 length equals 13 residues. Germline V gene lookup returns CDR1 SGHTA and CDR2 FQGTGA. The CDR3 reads CASSSDRLETQYF. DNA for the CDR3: TGTGCCAGCAGCTCAGACAGGCTGGAGACCCAGTACTTC.

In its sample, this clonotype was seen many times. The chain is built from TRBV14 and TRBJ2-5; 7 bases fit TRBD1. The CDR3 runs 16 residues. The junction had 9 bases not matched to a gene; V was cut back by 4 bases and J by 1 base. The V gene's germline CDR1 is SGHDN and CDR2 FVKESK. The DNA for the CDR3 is TGTGCCAGCAGCCGGTCGGGACAGCCCCTCCAAGAGACCCAGTACTTC. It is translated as CASSRSGQPLQETQYF.

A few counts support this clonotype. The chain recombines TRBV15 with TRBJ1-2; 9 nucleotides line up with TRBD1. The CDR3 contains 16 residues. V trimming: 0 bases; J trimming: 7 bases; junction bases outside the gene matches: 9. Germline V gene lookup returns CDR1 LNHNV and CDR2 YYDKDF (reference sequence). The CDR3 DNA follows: TGTGCCACCAGCAGAGACCAACAGGGGGCACTTGGTGGCTACACCTTC. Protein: CATSRDQQGALGGYTF.

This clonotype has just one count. Here the CDR3 reads CASSAGALGDTEAFF. The DNA for the CDR3 is TGTGCCAGCTCAGCAGGTGCCTTGGGGGACACTGAAGCTTTCTTT. The chain combines TRBV18 with TRBJ1-1, with a possible D match to TRBD1 (5 bases). The ends were cut back, 5 bases at V and 3 bases at J, with 16 bases in the middle. Germline assignment: CDR1 KGHSH and CDR2 LQKENI. The CDR3 runs to 15 residues.

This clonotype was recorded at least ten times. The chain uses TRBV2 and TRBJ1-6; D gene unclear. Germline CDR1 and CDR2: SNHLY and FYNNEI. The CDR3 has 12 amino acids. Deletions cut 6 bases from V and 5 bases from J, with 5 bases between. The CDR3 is CASRVDNSPLHF. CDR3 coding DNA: TGTGCCAGCAGAGTAGATAATTCACCCCTCCACTTT. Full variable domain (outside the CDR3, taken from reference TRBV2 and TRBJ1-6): EPEVTQTPSHQVTQMGQEVILRCVPISNHLYFYWYRQILGQKVEFLVSFYNNEISEKSEIFDDQFSVERPDGSNFTLKIRSTKLEDSAMYFCASRVDNSPLHFGNGTRLTVT.

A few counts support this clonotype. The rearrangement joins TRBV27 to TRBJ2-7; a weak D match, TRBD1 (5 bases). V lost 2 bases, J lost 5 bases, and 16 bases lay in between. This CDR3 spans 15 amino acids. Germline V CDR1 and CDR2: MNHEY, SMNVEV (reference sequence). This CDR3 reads CASSLRQPPWDEQYF. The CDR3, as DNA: TGTGCCAGCAGTTTAAGACAGCCCCCCTGGGACGAGCAGTACTTC.

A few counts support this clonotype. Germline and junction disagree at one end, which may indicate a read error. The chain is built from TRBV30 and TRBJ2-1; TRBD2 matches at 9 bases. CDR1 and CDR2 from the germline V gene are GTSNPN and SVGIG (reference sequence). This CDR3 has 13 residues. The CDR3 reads CAGSGRTYNEQFF. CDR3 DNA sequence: TGTGCCGGGAGCGGGAGGACCTACAATGAGCAGTTCTTC. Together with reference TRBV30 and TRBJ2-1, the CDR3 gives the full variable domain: SQTIHQWPATLVQPVGSPLSLECTVEGTSNPNLYWYRQAAGRGLQLLFYSVGIGQISSEVPQNLSASRPQDRQFILSSKKLLLSDSGFYLCAGSGRTYNEQFFGPGTRLTVL.